A single sample is the source of the 5 T cell receptor beta chains below, sequenced in a study of blood T cell repertoires in COVID-19. The method was immunoSEQ multiplex PCR; TCRdb's version includes in-frame clones alone and lacks a portion of them. The sample lists 130,000 to 150,000 clones; 70% to 90% were seen once. Sequencing was carried out using peripheral blood. All receptors derive from a woman aged 40 to 55 with active or convalescent COVID-19.

This chain connects TRBV6-5 to TRBJ1-1; no firm D call. Trimming took 2 bases from V and 4 from J, leaving 5 bases between them. The CDR3 spans 12 residues. The V gene's germline CDR1 is MNHEY and CDR2 SVGAGI. The CDR3, as DNA: TGTGCCAGCAGTTACGCGCCCACTGAAGCTTTCTTT. Amino acid sequence: CASSYAPTEAFF.

The CDR3 region is CASRQGLTEAFF. CDR3 DNA: TGTGCCAGTAGGCAGGGGTTGACTGAAGCTTTCTTT. The rearrangement uses TRBV19 and TRBJ1-1; D possibly corresponds to TRBD1 (6 bases). V was pared by 6 bases and J by 5 bases, with 10 bases between. The CDR3 runs to 12 residues. The germline CDR1 and CDR2 sequences are LNHDA and SQIVND (reference sequence). The entire variable domain, with the rest obtained from reference TRBV19 and TRBJ1-1, is as follows: DGGITQSPKYLFRKEGQNVTLSCEQNLNHDAMYWYRQDPGQGLRLIYYSQIVNDFQKGDIAEGYSVSREKKESFPLTVTSAQKNPTAFYLCASRQGLTEAFFGQGTRLTVV.

The J gene is TRBJ1-1, the V gene TRBV30; D unclear. Germline CDR1 GTSNPN, CDR2 SVGIG (reference sequence). The CDR3 length is 12 residues. Deletions cut 3 bases from V and 5 bases from J, with 10 bases between. CDR3 sequence: CAWRDTVTEAFF. The CDR3 DNA sequence: TGTGCCTGGAGGGATACAGTGACTGAAGCTTTCTTT.

This clone was counted only a few times. V and J are TRBV28 and TRBJ1-2; 7 positions match TRBD1. V lost 2 bases to trimming and J lost 4 bases; unmatched junction nucleotides: 7. Germline CDR1 reads MDHEN; CDR2 reads SYDVKM. CDR3 size: 15 residues. CDR3 nucleotides: TGTGCCAGCAGTTTAGTCCAGGGGGTGGGCTATGGCTACACCTTC. Translation gives CASSLVQGVGYGYTF.

The gene calls are TRBV9 and TRBJ1-2; TRBD1 matches 8 bases. There are 14 residues in the CDR3. V was pared by 5 bases and J by 8 bases, with 11 bases of the junction left unmatched. Germline V gives CDR1 SGDLS, CDR2 YYNGEE. The DNA of the CDR3 is TGTGCCAGCAGGTTTTCCGGGACAGGCGGCGGCTACACCTTC. Its protein product is CASRFSGTGGGYTF.